The table lists the clone carrying this T cell receptor beta chain with a few counts. Its antigen is currently unknown. 5'RACE template switching generated TCR cDNA, adding a universal primer site and UMIs. Each CDR3 protein is one row after TCRdb ran MiXCR on the 5' RACE reads. There are 350,000 to 450,000 distinct CDR3 sequences in the sample; over 5% occur only once, and approximately 15% lies in the top ten. This record belongs to a study of T cells after yellow fever vaccination. Study-wide results and caveats: Primary-vaccination clones mostly resurfaced post-booster (just under 98% CD4, approximately 89% CD8).

Trimming cost V 6 bases and J 1 base; bases outside gene matches: 8. Looked up from germline, CDR1 is DFQATT and CDR2 is SNEGSKA (reference sequence). The CDR3 consists of 15 residues. The source of this sequence is a man aged 30 to 45 who received the YFV17D yellow fever vaccine. The sample in question was PBMCs, obtained 5 days after the yellow fever booster vaccination. The chain combines TRBV20-1 with TRBJ2-5, with 10 bases that match TRBD2. As DNA, the CDR3 is TGCAGTGCCAACCGACTAGCGGGTACCCAAGAGACCCAGTACTTC. This translates into CSANRLAGTQETQYF.